One sample yielded the 5 T cell receptor beta chains listed below, sequenced in a study of Ad26.COV2.S vaccination and SARS-CoV-2 variants. Libraries were prepared by immunoSEQ multiplex PCR; TCRdb keeps only in-frame clonotypes and omits some of them. The table lists about 420,000 clones, approximately 88% of them singletons. The treatment here: approximately 18 received Ad26.COV2.S at low or high dose, single or two shots; roughly five received placebo; per-sample allocation not given. Material that was analyzed had been drawn on day 63 after the first vaccine or placebo injection. Material: peripheral blood, obtained in a trial of Ad26.COV2.S vaccine versus placebo. All receptors come from a person aged 18-60 years who received the Ad26.COV2.S COVID-19 vaccine or a placebo.

CDR3 in amino acids: CASSPNYDEGYYGYTF. The CDR3 DNA is TGTGCCAGCAGCCCCAATTATGACGAGGGGTACTATGGCTACACCTTC. The J gene is TRBJ1-2, the V gene TRBV4-2, with a weak D call TRBD1 (5 bases). The CDR3 extends over 16 amino acids. Trimming left V 4 bases short and J 3 bases short, with 18 bases between. CDR1 is LGHNA, CDR2 YNFKEQ, per germline.

The chain uses TRBV6-5 and TRBJ2-7; 11 nucleotides line up with TRBD1. Germline V lookup: CDR1 MNHEY, CDR2 SVGAGI. V dropped 5 bases and J dropped 0; count of bases not matched to a gene: 3. The CDR3 is made up of 15 amino acids. The CDR3 spells CASSTGQGASYEQYF. CDR3 sequence (DNA): TGTGCCAGCAGTACCGGACAGGGGGCCTCCTACGAGCAGTACTTC.

V gene TRBV7-9 combines with J gene TRBJ2-2, with 14 bases that match TRBD2. Germline V gives CDR1 SEHNR, CDR2 FQNEAQ (reference sequence). This CDR3 spans 18 amino acids. With 4 bases clipped from V and 1 base from J, the junction kept 5 bases outside the gene matches. Here the CDR3 reads CASSSVGLAGGNTGELFF. DNA for the CDR3: TGTGCCAGCAGCTCCGTCGGACTAGCGGGGGGGAACACCGGGGAGCTGTTTTTT.

This sequence joins TRBV5-1 and TRBJ2-5, with D perhaps being TRBD1 or TRBD2 (5 bases each). Trimming took 0 bases from V and 5 from J, leaving 14 bases between them. Germline V CDR1 and CDR2: SGHRS, YFSETQ. The CDR3 totals 15 residues. The CDR3 nucleotides read TGCGCCAGCAGCTTGGCTGGGCAGGGACGGGAGACCCAGTACTTC. Protein sequence: CASSLAGQGRETQYF.

The chain combines TRBV18 with TRBJ2-1; 10 bases line up with TRBD1. This CDR3 region has 15 residues. J gave up 8 bases and V 6 bases, and 10 bases lay outside the gene matches. Germline assignment: CDR1 KGHSH and CDR2 LQKENI. The CDR3 loop reads CASSPGQGLLHEQFF. The CDR3, as DNA: TGTGCCAGCTCGCCGGGACAGGGGTTACTCCATGAGCAGTTCTTC. The full variable domain, its missing parts supplied by reference TRBV18 and TRBJ2-1, is NAGVMQNPRHLVRRRGQEARLRCSPMKGHSHVYWYRQLPEEGLKFMVYLQKENIIDESGMPKERFSAEFPKEGPSILRIQQVVRGDSAAYFCASSPGQGLLHEQFFGPGTRLTVL.